Listed here is a single TCR beta chain. This record belongs to a study of OX40 agonist ivuxolimab in advanced cancers. Profiled with immunoSEQ multiplex PCR; TCRdb holds only in-frame clones, not every one. The data show tens of thousands of clones, 70% to 90% seen once. This CDR3 comprises 19 residues. The V gene end was trimmed by 4 bases and the J gene end by 2 bases; junction bases not matched to a gene: 13. From germline, CDR1 is SGHRS and CDR2 YFSETQ. Sequences were derived from CD4+ or CD8+ T cells sorted from blood, sampled in a trial of the OX40 agonist ivuxolimab. V gene TRBV5-1 combines with J gene TRBJ2-6; 9 bases map to TRBD1. The sequence came from an adult with an advanced solid tumor such as melanoma, head and neck, liver or kidney cancer. The chain's CDR3 is CASSQRNRGLGAGANVLTF. DNA of the CDR3: TGCGCCAGCAGCCAAAGGAACAGGGGGCTAGGTGCTGGGGCCAACGTCCTGACTTTC.